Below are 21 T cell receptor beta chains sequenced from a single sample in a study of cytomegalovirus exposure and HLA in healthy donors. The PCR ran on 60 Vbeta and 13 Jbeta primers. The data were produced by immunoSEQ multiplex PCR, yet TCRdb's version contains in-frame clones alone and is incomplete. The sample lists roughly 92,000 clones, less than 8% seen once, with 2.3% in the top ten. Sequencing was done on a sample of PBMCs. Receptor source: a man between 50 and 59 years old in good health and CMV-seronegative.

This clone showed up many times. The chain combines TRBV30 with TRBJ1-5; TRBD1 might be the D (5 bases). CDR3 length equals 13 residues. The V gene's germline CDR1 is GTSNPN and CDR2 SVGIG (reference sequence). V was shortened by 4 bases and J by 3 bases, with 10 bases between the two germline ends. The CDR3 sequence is CAWNLGVNQPQHF. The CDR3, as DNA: TGTGCCTGGAATCTAGGGGTCAATCAGCCCCAGCATTTT. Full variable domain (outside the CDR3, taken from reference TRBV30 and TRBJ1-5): SQTIHQWPATLVQPVGSPLSLECTVEGTSNPNLYWYRQAAGRGLQLLFYSVGIGQISSEVPQNLSASRPQDRQFILSSKKLLLSDSGFYLCAWNLGVNQPQHFGDGTRLSIL.

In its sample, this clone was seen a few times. The CDR3: CASSLRGPGELFF. The CDR3 DNA is TGTGCCAGCAGCCTCCGGGGTCCCGGGGAGCTGTTTTTT. The chain links TRBV7-3 to TRBJ2-2; TRBD2 is a possible D gene (5 bases). Trimming took off 5 bases at V and 6 bases at J, with 10 bases between the two ends. Per germline, CDR1 SGHTA and CDR2 FQGTGA. This CDR3 region has 13 residues.

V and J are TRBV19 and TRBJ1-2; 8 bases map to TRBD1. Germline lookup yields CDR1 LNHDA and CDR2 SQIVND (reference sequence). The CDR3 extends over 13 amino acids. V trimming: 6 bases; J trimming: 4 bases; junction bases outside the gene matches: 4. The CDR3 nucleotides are TGTGCCAGTAGAGGACAGGGCCTCTATGGCTACACCTTC. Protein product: CASRGQGLYGYTF. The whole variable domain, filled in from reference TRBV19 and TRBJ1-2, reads DGGITQSPKYLFRKEGQNVTLSCEQNLNHDAMYWYRQDPGQGLRLIYYSQIVNDFQKGDIAEGYSVSREKKESFPLTVTSAQKNPTAFYLCASRGQGLYGYTFGSGTRLTVV.

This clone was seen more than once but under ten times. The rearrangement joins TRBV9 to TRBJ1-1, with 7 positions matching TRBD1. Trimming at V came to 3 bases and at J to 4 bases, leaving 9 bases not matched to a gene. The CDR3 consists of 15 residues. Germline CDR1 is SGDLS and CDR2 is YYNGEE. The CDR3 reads CASSGWGAGGTEAFF. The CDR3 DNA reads TGTGCCAGCAGCGGGTGGGGTGCAGGGGGCACTGAAGCTTTCTTT.

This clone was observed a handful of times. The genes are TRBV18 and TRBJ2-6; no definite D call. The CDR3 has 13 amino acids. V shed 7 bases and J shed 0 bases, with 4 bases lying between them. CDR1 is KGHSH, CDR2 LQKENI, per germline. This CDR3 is CASFSSGANVLTF. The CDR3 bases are TGTGCCAGCTTTAGCTCTGGGGCCAACGTCCTGACTTTC.

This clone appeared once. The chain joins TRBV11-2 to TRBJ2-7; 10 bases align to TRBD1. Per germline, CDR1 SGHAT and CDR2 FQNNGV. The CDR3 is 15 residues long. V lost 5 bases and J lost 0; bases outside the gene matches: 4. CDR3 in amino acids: CASSLGQGPSYEQYF. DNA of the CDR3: TGTGCCAGCAGCCTGGGACAGGGGCCCTCCTACGAGCAGTACTTC.

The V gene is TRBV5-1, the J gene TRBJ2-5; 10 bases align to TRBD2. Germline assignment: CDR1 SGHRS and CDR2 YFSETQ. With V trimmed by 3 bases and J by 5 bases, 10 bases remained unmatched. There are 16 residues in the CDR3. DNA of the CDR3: TGCGCCAGCAGCTCTAGCGGGGGCGCCGGATGGGAGACCCAGTACTTC. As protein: CASSSSGGAGWETQYF. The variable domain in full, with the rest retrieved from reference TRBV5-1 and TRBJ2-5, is KAGVTQTPRYLIKTRGQQVTLSCSPISGHRSVSWYQQTPGQGLQFLFEYFSETQRNKGNFPGRFSGRQFSNSRSEMNVSTLELGDSALYLCASSSSGGAGWETQYFGPGTRLLVL.

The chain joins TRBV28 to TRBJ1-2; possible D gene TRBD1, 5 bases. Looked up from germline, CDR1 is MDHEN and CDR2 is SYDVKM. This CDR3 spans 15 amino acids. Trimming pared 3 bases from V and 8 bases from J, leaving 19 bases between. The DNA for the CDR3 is TGTGCCAGCAGTTTTGGTAAGGGGAATACAAAGGGCTACACCTTC. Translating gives CASSFGKGNTKGYTF.

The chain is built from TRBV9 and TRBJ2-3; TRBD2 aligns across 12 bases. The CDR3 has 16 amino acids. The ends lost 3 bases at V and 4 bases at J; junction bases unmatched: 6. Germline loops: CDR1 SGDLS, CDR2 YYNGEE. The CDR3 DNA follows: TGTGCCAGCAGCGACCTACTAGCGGGAGGTGCAGATACGCAGTATTTT. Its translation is CASSDLLAGGADTQYF. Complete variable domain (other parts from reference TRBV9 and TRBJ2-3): DSGVTQTPKHLITATGQRVTLRCSPRSGDLSVYWYQQSLDQGLQFLIQYYNGEERAKGNILERFSAQQFPDLHSELNLSSLELGDSALYFCASSDLLAGGADTQYFGPGTRLTVL.

CDR3 residues: CASSPPGRGETQYF. CDR3 DNA sequence: TGTGCCAGCAGCCCCCCAGGCAGGGGGGAGACCCAGTACTTC. The J gene is TRBJ2-5, the V gene TRBV5-5; TRBD1 matches 7 bases. The CDR3 contains 14 residues. J lost 5 bases, V lost 4 bases, and 8 bases had no gene match. Germline CDR1 SGHKS, CDR2 YYEKEE (reference sequence).

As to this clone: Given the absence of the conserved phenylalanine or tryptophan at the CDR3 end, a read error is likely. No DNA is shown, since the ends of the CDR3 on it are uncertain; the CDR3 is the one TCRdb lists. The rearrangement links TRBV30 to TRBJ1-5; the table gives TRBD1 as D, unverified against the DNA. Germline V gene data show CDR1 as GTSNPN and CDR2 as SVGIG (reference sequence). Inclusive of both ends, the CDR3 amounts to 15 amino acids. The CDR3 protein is CAWTTGQGANQPKHL.

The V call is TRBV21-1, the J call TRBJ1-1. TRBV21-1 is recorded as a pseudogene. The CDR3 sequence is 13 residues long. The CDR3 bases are TGTGCCAGCGGACGGGATTTTCTTGGTGAAGCTTTCTTT. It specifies CASGRDFLGEAFF.

CDR3 region: CSVEALRLAGSSFNEQFF. Written as DNA, the CDR3 is TGCAGCGTTGAAGCGTTGAGACTAGCGGGGAGTTCTTTCAATGAGCAGTTCTTC. This chain connects TRBV29-1 to TRBJ2-1; 11 bases are shared with TRBD2. Germline V lookup: CDR1 SQVTM, CDR2 ANQGSEA. V lost 1 base to trimming and J lost 6 bases; unmatched junction nucleotides: 14. The CDR3 has 18 amino acids.

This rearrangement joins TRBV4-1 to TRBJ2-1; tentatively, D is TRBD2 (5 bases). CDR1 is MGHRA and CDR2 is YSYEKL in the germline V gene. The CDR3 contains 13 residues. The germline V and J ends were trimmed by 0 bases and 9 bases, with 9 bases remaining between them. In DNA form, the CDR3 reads TGCGCCAGCAGCCAAGATATGAGGGCTGAGCAGTTCTTC. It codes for CASSQDMRAEQFF.

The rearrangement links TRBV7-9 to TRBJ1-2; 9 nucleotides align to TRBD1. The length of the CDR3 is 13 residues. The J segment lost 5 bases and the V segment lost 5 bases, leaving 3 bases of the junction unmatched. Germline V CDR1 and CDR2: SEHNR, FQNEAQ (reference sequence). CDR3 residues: CASSPGTGYGYTF. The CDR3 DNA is TGTGCCAGCAGCCCTGGGACAGGGTATGGCTACACCTTC.

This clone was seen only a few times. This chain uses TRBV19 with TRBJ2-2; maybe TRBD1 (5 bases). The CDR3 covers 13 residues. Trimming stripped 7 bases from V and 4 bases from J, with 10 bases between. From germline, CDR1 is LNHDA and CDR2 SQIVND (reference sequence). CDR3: CASTPGFTGELFF. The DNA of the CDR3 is TGTGCCAGTACCCCAGGGTTCACCGGGGAGCTGTTTTTT.

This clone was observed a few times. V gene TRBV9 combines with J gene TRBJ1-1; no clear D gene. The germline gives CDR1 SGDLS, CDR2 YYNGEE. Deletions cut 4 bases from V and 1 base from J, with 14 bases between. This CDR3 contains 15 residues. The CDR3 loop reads CASSSRSTQNTEAFF. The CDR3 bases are TGTGCCAGCAGCTCCAGATCCACACAGAACACTGAAGCTTTCTTT.

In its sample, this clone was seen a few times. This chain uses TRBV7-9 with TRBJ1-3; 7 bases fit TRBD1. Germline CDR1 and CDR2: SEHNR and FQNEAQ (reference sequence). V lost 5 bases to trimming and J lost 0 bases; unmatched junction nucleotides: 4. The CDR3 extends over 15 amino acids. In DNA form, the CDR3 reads TGTGCCAGCAGCCTTAGACAGGGCTCTGGAAACACCATATATTTT. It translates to CASSLRQGSGNTIYF.

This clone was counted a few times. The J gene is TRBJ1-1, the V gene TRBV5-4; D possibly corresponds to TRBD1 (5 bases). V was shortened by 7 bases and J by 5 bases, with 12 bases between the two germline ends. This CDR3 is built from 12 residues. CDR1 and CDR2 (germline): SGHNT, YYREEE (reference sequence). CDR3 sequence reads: CASGGGGTEAFF. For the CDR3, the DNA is TGTGCCAGCGGGGGGGGAGGTACTGAAGCTTTCTTT. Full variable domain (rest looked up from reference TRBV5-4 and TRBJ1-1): ETGVTQSPTHLIKTRGQQVTLRCSSQSGHNTVSWYQQALGQGPQFIFQYYREEENGRGNFPPRFSGLQFPNYSSELNVNALELDDSALYLCASGGGGTEAFFGQGTRLTVV.

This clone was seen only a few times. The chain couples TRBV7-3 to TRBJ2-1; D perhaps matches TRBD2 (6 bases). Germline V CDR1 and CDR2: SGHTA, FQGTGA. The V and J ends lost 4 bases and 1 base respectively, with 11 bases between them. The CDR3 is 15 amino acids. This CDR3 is CASSSGDFSYNEQFF. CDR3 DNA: TGTGCCAGCAGCTCCGGGGACTTTTCCTACAATGAGCAGTTCTTC. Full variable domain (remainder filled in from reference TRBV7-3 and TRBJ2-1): GAGVSQTPSNKVTEKGKYVELRCDPISGHTALYWYRQSLGQGPEFLIYFQGTGAADDSGLPNDRFFAVRPEGSVSTLKIQRTERGDSAVYLCASSSGDFSYNEQFFGPGTRLTVL.

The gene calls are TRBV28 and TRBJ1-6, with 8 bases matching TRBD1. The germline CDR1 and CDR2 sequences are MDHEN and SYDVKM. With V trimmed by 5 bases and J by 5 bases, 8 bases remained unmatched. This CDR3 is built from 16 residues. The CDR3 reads CASSPPQGADNSPLHF. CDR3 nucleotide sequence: TGTGCCAGCAGTCCTCCCCAGGGGGCGGATAATTCACCCCTCCACTTT.